This paragraph covers one TCR beta chain sequence. The antigen remains undetermined. The data stem from a study of cytomegalovirus exposure and HLA in healthy donors. Study outcomes and limitations: CMV serostatus was the only recorded immune exposure for donors. There were approximately 150 TCR beta chains listed as cytomegalovirus-associated.

60 Vbeta and 13 Jbeta primers were used in PCR. The assay was immunoSEQ multiplex PCR, and TCRdb's table has in-frame clones only and misses some. The sample shows around 53,000 clones, approximately 80% of them seen only once. Sequences were obtained from PBMCs. The sequence came from a man aged 45-65 years in good health and CMV-seronegative.

This CDR3 is CAWSEGQGFYEQYF. In nucleotides, the CDR3 is TGTGCCTGGAGTGAGGGACAGGGCTTCTACGAGCAGTACTTC. The chain combines TRBV30 with TRBJ2-5; 9 bases line up with TRBD1. The J call may be in error: the DNA end matches TRBJ2-7 better. The length of the CDR3 is 14 residues. In germline, CDR1 is GTSNPN, CDR2 SVGIG (reference sequence).